The next 8 T cell receptor beta chains were all read from a single sample in a study of cytomegalovirus exposure and HLA in healthy donors. Produced via immunoSEQ multiplex PCR; TCRdb's table is partial and in-frame only. This sample has roughly 200,000 clones, with approximately 78% found just once. The sequenced sample consisted of PBMCs. The receptor set was obtained from a woman aged 25-40 years in good health and CMV-seronegative.

This chain joins TRBV29-1 and TRBJ2-5; TRBD1 is a possible D gene (6 bases). This CDR3 spans 17 amino acids. V was shortened by 3 bases and J by 0 bases, with 20 bases between the two germline ends. CDR1 and CDR2 (germline): SQVTM, ANQGSEA. CDR3 sequence (DNA): TGCAGCGTTGATAGGCAGGGGCCCTCCTTAAACCAAGAGACCCAGTACTTC. It codes for CSVDRQGPSLNQETQYF.

A word on this clone: The same CDR3 arises from other DNA sequences in this sample as well. CDR3 loop: CSAGRGTEAFF. As DNA, the CDR3 is TGCAGTGCTGGAAGGGGCACTGAAGCTTTCTTT. The J gene is TRBJ1-1, the V gene TRBV20-1, with D possibly being TRBD1 (5 bases). The germline V gene encodes CDR1 DFQATT and CDR2 SNEGSKA (reference sequence). The CDR3 consists of 11 residues. Trimming removed 5 bases from V and 4 bases from J, with 8 bases in between.

The V and J genes are TRBV18 and TRBJ1-1; 8 bases are a match to TRBD1. CDR3 length equals 15 residues. Trimming cost V 2 bases and J 3 bases; bases outside gene matches: 5. The V gene's germline CDR1 is KGHSH and CDR2 LQKENI. The CDR3 loop reads CASSPTQGEDTEAFF. CDR3 DNA: TGTGCCAGCTCACCAACACAGGGGGAGGACACTGAAGCTTTCTTT.

The CDR3 DNA is TGTGCCAGCTCACCACCCGCGGGGCCCTACTCCTACGAGCAGTACTTC. Its protein product is CASSPPAGPYSYEQYF. This rearrangement joins TRBV18 to TRBJ2-7, with a tentative D call TRBD2 (6 bases). With 0 bases removed from V and 0 bases from J, the gap between germline ends came to 12 bases. This CDR3 comprises 16 residues. Germline V gene lookup returns CDR1 KGHSH and CDR2 LQKENI.

V gene TRBV6-4 combines with J gene TRBJ2-7; TRBD2 matches at 9 bases. The CDR3 is made up of 16 amino acids. Germline CDR1 MRHNA, CDR2 SNTAGT. V gave up 4 bases and J gave up 4 bases; unmatched junction bases: 11. CDR3 nucleotide sequence: TGTGCCAGCAGTGCAAATTGGACGAGCGGGAGGTACGAGCAGTACTTC. Encoded protein: CASSANWTSGRYEQYF.

The chain joins TRBV28 to TRBJ1-6; D uncertain. Germline loops: CDR1 MDHEN, CDR2 SYDVKM. V was shortened by 7 bases and J by 3 bases, with 13 bases between the two germline ends. The CDR3 contains 15 residues. The CDR3, as DNA: TGTGCCAGCACTCCAGGAGGGCGCTATAATTCACCCCTCCACTTT. This sequence encodes CASTPGGRYNSPLHF.

The chain has TRBV9 and TRBJ2-3; TRBD2 matches at 9 bases. V shed 3 bases, J shed 7 bases, and the junction held 6 bases outside the gene matches. The CDR3 contains 14 residues. The V gene's germline CDR1 is SGDLS and CDR2 YYNGEE. CDR3 coding DNA: TGTGCCAGCAGCGGTAGCGGGAGTGGGAATACGCAGTATTTT. Residues: CASSGSGSGNTQYF. Together with reference TRBV9 and TRBJ2-3, the CDR3 gives the full variable domain: DSGVTQTPKHLITATGQRVTLRCSPRSGDLSVYWYQQSLDQGLQFLIQYYNGEERAKGNILERFSAQQFPDLHSELNLSSLELGDSALYFCASSGSGSGNTQYFGPGTRLTVL.

The V and J genes are TRBV5-1 and TRBJ2-7; D uncertain. V gave up 0 bases and J gave up 2 bases, with 6 bases separating them. Germline V gene lookup returns CDR1 SGHRS and CDR2 YFSETQ. This CDR3 comprises 13 residues. CDR3 loop: CASSLESAYEQYF. In nucleotides, the CDR3 is TGCGCCAGCAGCTTGGAGTCGGCCTACGAGCAGTACTTC.